The source of this T cell receptor beta chain is a study of low-dose radiotherapy and immunotherapy resistance in tumors (dated 2022 in TCRdb). In the study overall: Patients in Cohort 1 were given 0.5 Gy per fraction every 2 weeks, and the prescribed total PTV dose was 6.5 Gy. Patients were given nivolumab as a 240 mg flat dose every two weeks and ipilimumab at 1 mg/kg every six weeks, with both drugs delivered intravenously. In Cohort 2, 1 Gy per fraction was delivered every two weeks, for a total of 13 Gy over 26 weeks. The trial did not randomize participants into treatment groups. Starting on cycle 1 day 1, patients took 300 mg of aspirin by mouth once daily for four cycles. The translational analysis covered eight patients: three from the first dose cohort and the first five from the second dose cohort. Cyclophosphamide 200 mg/m2 was administered intravenously every two weeks, one day before each radiation and immunotherapy administration. First-strand cDNA was synthesized using Superscript III and a set of TRAV- and TRBV-specific primers, so that both TCRalpha and TCRbeta chains were covered.

Instrument on record: Illumina HiSeq 2500. An approximately 19-cycle PCR with Phusion amplified the TCRs, pairing a constant-region primer with the adapter that was attached to the V primers. The isolated mRNA was amplified using the MessageAmp II aRNA Amplification Kit, with in vitro transcription performed for roughly 16 hours at 37 degrees C. The Dynabeads mRNA DIRECT Purification Kit was used to isolate the mRNA for TCR sequencing. A second approximately 24-cycle Phusion PCR added indexed Illumina adapters, and products were purified with AMPure XP beads. As for the authors' bioinformatics: Using custom Perl scripts, TCR sequences that encoded the same protein were pooled, out-of-frame sequences were dropped, and the abundance of each clonotype was calculated. The analysis excluded TCR sequences that were supported by just one read. Repertoire metrics included Shannon entropy, Gini index, clonality, richness, and frequency of TCRs shared between repertoires. Through fastp at Q25 and MiXCR, TCRdb rebuilt clones from the public reads, retaining in-frame beta chains. Entries are consolidated by CDR3 protein sequence, retaining the most common genes and DNA. The V and J calls shown here were made by TCRdb, not taken from the authors' results. The sample table shows roughly 50,000 distinct CDR3 sequences, and approximately 31% are seen once. The ten most abundant clones make up approximately 8.4% of the sample.

This clonotype was found many times. The clone's antigen remains unknown. Per-base qualities were not stored, and no clone one base away is much larger. From the cysteine up to the phenylalanine, the CDR3 has a length of 14 residues. The sequence is cut down to CDR3 DNA, 42 bases in frame from base 1. Reading the germline V gene gives CDR1 SGHTA and CDR2 FQGNSA. Trimming removed 6 bases from V and 7 bases from J, leaving 16 bases between the germline ends. The sample's time point label, decoded: after trial treatment. The treatment or condition label for this specimen denotes: LDRT plus nivolumab, ipilimumab, low-dose cyclophosphamide and aspirin (RACIN trial). Donors were enrolled in RACIN, a single-arm phase I dose-escalation trial combining nivolumab, ipilimumab, aspirin, low-dose cyclophosphamide and low-dose radiotherapy. Patients with advanced, TIL-negative solid tumors were considered eligible.

The V gene is TRBV7-2 and the J gene is TRBJ2-1; the D assignment is uncertain and may be TRBD1 or TRBD2, with 6 bases supporting each. Specimen: PBMCs, collected after low-dose radiotherapy plus immunotherapy. The clonotype comes from a male donor with rectosigmoid adenocarcinoma. CDR3 protein: CASSPPGAWNEQFF. The sequenced DNA is TGTGCCAGCAGTCCCCCGGGGGCTTGGAATGAGCAGTTCTTC.